This T cell receptor beta chain was captured in a study of blood T cell repertoires in COVID-19 (dated by TCRdb to 2018 to 2020). Study-level background: Samples from collaborators originated in the United States, Italy and Spain and spanned both the acute and convalescent phases of COVID-19. The material from the prospective study consisted of cDNA or gDNA derived from T cells, B-cell-depleted T cells, or PBMCs. The dataset comprised deeply sampled blood TCRbeta repertoires from subjects exposed to, actively infected with, or recovered from COVID-19. The repertoires were released in a freely available public database intended as a resource for research on the immune response to SARS-CoV-2. Samples came from the ongoing ImmuneRACE study (first 160 participants) plus 1,254 subjects from 6 global collaborators. The sample metadata nearly always contained a de-identified subject ID, COVID-19 status, age in years and sex. Where available, HLA class I and class II types were obtained from metadata supplied by the sample provider rather than from assay-based typing. Points the paper makes about the study in general: The amount of clinical and demographic metadata varied by source and participant and was provided uncurated.

This clone was picked up a small number of times. Its antigen remains undetermined. No quality values exist for individual bases; no much larger clone is one base distant. Collaborating institutions collected whole blood in K2EDTA tubes following their own protocols. Collaborator samples were shipped for TCRbeta analysis as frozen whole blood, isolated PBMCs, or DNA extracted from either sample type. The immunoSEQ Assay, a bias-controlled multiplex PCR, was used to amplify TCRbeta CDR3 regions from genomic DNA. Concerning the study's data processing: The number of nucleated cells in each sample was estimated by amplification of reference gene primers within the assay. To quantify the absolute abundance of each unique TCRbeta CDR3 rearrangement, sequence reads were collapsed and filtered. For each sample, productive Simpson clonality was calculated by taking the square root of Simpson's diversity index across productive rearrangements. The table was pulled from immuneACCESS by TCRdb, which kept in-frame rearrangements only. Such tables lose some clones; where checked, under half of the loss comes from unresolved V genes, and the rest has no known cause. For V, J and clone size, that table is used; D and trimming come from the DNA. A total of more than 400,000 clones appear in this sample, 70% to 90% of them only once. Of the sample, more than 3% is held by the ten largest clones.

This TCR derives from a human donor in a cohort sampled during active COVID-19. Material: peripheral blood.

The CDR3 reads CASSLTDSSYEQYF. The DNA sequence is given as TGTGCCAGCAGTCTAACGGACAGCTCCTACGAGCAGTACTTC. Here the chain combines TRBV27 and TRBJ2-7; the D segment could be TRBD1, given 6 matching bases. Including the terminal cysteine and phenylalanine, the CDR3 comprises 14 residues. Only the CDR3 DNA stays, 42 bases, in frame from base 1. CDR1 MNHEY and CDR2 SMNVEV are derived from the germline V gene (reference sequence). V loses 5 bases of germline sequence and J loses 0 bases, and the interval between the two ends is 11 bases.